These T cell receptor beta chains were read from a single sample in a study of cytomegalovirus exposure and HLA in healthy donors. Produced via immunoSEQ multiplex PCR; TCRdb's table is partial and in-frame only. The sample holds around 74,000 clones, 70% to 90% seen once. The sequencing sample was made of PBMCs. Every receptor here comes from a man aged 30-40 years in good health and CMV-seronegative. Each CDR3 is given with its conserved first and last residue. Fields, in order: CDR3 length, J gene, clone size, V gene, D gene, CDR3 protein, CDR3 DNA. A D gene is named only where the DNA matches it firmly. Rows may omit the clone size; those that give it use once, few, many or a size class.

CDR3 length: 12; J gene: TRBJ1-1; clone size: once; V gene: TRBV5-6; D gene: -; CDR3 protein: CASSPGRSLAFF; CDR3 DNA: TGTGCCAGCAGCCCAGGGCGGTCTTTGGCTTTCTTT
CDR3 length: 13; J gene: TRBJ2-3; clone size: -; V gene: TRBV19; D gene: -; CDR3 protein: CASSRKATDTQYF; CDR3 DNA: TGTGCCAGTAGCAGGAAAGCCACAGATACGCAGTATTTT
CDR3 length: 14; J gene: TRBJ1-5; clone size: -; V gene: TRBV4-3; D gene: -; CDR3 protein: CASSPAGKDQPQHF; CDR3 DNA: TGCGCCAGCAGTCCCGCAGGGAAGGATCAGCCCCAGCATTTT
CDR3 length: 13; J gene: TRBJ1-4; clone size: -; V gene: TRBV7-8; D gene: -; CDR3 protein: CASSLQGNEKLFF; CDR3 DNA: TGTGCCAGCAGCCTACAGGGAAATGAAAAACTGTTTTTT
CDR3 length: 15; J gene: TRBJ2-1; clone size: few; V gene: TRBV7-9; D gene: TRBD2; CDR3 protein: CASSPWQRELDEQFF; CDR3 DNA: TGTGCCAGCAGCCCGTGGCAGCGGGAGCTTGATGAGCAGTTCTTC
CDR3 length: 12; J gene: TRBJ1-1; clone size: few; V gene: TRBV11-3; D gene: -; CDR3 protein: CASSLDQGEAFF; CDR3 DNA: TGTGCCAGCAGCTTAGATCAGGGTGAAGCTTTCTTT
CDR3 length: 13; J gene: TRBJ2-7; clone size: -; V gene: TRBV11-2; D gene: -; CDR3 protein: CASSPMDRYEQYF; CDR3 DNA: TGTGCCAGCAGCCCCATGGACAGATACGAGCAGTACTTC
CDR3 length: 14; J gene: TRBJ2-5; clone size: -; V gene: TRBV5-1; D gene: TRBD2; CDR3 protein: CASSLGAGEETQYF; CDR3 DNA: TGCGCCAGCAGCTTGGGGGCGGGGGAAGAGACCCAGTACTTC
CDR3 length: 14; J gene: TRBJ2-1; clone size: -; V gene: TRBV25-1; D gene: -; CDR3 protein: CASSELNRADEQFF; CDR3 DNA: TGTGCCAGCAGTGAATTAAACAGGGCGGATGAGCAGTTCTTC
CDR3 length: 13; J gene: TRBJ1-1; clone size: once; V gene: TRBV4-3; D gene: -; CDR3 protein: CASSRTKNTEAFF; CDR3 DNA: TGCGCCAGCAGCCGTACAAAGAACACTGAAGCTTTCTTT
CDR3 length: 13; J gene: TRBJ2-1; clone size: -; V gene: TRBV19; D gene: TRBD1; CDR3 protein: CASSSTGASEQFF; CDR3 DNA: TGTGCCAGTAGTTCCACAGGGGCTTCCGAGCAGTTCTTC
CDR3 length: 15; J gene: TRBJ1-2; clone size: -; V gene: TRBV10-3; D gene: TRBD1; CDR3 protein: CAIRDSGQGNYGYTF; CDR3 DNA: TGTGCCATCAGAGACTCGGGACAGGGCAACTATGGCTACACCTTC
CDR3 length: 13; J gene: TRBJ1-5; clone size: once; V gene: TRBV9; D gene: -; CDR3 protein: CASSGQGYQPQHF; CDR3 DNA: TGTGCCAGCAGCGGGCAGGGCTATCAGCCCCAGCATTTT
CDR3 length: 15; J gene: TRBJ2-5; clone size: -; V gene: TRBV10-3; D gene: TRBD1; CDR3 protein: CASRTGALAGETQYF; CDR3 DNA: TGTGCCAGCCGGACAGGGGCTCTTGCGGGAGAGACCCAGTACTTC
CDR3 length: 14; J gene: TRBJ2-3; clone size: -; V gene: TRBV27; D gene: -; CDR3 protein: CASSFSTGTDTQYF; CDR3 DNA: TGTGCCAGCAGTTTTTCAACGGGGACAGATACGCAGTATTTT
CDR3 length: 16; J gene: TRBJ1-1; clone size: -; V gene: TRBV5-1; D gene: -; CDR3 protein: CASSLSLGRLNTEAFF; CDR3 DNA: TGCGCCAGCAGCCTGTCCTTGGGCAGATTGAACACTGAAGCTTTCTTT
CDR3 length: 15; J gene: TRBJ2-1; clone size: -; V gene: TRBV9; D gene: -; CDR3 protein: CASSVGGADYNEQFF; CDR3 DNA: TGTGCCAGCAGCGTAGGGGGAGCGGATTACAATGAGCAGTTCTTC
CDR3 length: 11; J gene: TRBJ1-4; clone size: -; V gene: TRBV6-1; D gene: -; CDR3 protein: CASNYNEKLFF; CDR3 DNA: TGTGCCAGCAATTATAATGAAAAACTGTTTTTT
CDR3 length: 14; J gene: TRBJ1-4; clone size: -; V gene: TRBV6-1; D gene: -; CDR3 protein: CASSRGSTNEKLFF; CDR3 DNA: TGTGCCAGCAGCAGGGGTTCAACTAATGAAAAACTGTTTTTT
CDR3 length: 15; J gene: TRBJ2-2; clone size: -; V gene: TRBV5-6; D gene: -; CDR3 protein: CASSLGQKYTGELFF; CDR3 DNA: TGTGCCAGCAGCTTGGGGCAGAAATACACCGGGGAGCTGTTTTTT
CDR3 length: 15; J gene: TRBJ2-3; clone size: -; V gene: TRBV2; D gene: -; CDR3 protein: CASSPMLSVADTQYF; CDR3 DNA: TGTGCCAGCAGCCCGATGTTGTCGGTTGCAGATACGCAGTATTTT
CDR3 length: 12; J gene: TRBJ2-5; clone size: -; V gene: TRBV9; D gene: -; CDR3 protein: CASSPNRETQYF; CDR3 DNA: TGTGCCAGCAGCCCAAATCGGGAGACCCAGTACTTC
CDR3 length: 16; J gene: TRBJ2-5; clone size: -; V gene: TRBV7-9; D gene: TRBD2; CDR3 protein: CASSLMKRGGRGTQYF; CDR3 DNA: TGTGCCAGCAGCTTGATGAAGCGGGGGGGCCGAGGGACCCAGTACTTC
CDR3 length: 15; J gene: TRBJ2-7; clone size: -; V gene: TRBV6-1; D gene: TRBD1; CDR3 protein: CASRPPRDRGYEQYF; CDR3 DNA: TGTGCCAGCAGGCCACCCCGGGACAGGGGCTACGAGCAGTACTTC
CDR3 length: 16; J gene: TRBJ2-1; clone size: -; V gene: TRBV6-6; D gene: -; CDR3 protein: CASRPLGGALWNEQFF; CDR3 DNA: TGTGCCAGCAGACCCCTCGGAGGGGCCCTGTGGAATGAGCAGTTCTTC
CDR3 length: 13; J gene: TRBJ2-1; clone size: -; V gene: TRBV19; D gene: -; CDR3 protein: CASRTARGNEQFF; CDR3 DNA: TGTGCCAGTCGCACAGCCCGGGGGAATGAGCAGTTCTTC
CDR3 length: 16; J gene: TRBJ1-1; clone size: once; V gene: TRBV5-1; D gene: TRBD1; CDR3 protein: CASSLGQGHTNTEAFF; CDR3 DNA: TGCGCCAGCAGCTTAGGACAGGGCCACACGAACACTGAAGCTTTCTTT
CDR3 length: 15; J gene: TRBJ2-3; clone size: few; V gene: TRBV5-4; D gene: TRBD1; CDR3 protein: CASSRGQGVSDTQYF; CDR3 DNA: TGTGCCAGTAGCCGGGGACAGGGGGTGTCAGATACGCAGTATTTT
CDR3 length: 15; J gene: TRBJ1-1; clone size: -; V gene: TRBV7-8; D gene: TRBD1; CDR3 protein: CASSSVQDRGFEAFF; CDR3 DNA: TGTGCCAGCAGCTCCGTTCAGGACAGGGGATTTGAAGCTTTCTTT
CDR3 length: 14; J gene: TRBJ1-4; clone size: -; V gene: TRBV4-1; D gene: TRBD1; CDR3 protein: CASSPRTGKEKLFF; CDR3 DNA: TGCGCCAGCAGCCCTAGGACAGGGAAGGAAAAACTGTTTTTT
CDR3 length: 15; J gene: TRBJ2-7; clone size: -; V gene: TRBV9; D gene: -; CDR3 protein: CASSVQLGQTYEQYF; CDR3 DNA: TGTGCCAGCAGCGTACAATTAGGACAGACATACGAGCAGTACTTC
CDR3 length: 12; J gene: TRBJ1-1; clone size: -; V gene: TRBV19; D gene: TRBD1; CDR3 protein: CASSIRDREAFF; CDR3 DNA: TGTGCCAGTAGTATCCGGGACAGAGAAGCTTTCTTT
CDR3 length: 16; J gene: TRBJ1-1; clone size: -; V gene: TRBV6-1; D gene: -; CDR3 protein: CASSENGSGMNTEAFF; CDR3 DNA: TGTGCCAGCAGTGAAAACGGGTCAGGGATGAACACTGAAGCTTTCTTT
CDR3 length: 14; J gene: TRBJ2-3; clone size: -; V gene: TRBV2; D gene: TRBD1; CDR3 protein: CAGRTGVSTDTQYF; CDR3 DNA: TGTGCCGGAAGGACAGGGGTGAGCACAGATACGCAGTATTTT
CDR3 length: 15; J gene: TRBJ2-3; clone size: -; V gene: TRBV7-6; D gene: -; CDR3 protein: CASSLGHRSTDTQYF; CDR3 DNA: TGTGCCAGCAGCTTAGGTCACAGGAGCACAGATACGCAGTATTTT
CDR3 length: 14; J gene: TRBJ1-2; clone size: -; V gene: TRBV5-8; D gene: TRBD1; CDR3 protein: CASKLKGGLYGYTF; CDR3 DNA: TGTGCCAGCAAGTTAAAAGGGGGCCTTTATGGCTACACCTTC
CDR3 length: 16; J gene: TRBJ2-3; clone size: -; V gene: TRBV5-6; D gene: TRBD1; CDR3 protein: CASSLDRGHFTDTQYF; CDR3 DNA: TGTGCCAGCAGCTTAGACAGGGGGCATTTCACAGATACGCAGTATTTT
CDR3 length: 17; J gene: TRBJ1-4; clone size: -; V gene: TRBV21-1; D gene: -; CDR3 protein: CASSKVVGTGTNEKLFF; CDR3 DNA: -
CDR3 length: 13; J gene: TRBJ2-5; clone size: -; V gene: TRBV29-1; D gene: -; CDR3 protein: CSGRQIQKETQYF; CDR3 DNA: TGCAGCGGACGACAGATCCAAAAGGAGACCCAGTACTTC
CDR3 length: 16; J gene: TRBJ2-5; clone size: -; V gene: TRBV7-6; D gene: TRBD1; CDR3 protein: CASSMHQGAMEETQYF; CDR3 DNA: TGTGCCAGCAGCATGCATCAGGGGGCGATGGAAGAGACCCAGTACTTC
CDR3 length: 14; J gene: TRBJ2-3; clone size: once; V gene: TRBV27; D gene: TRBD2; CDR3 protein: CASRYSDGGDTQYF; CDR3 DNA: TGTGCCAGCCGTTACTCTGACGGGGGGGATACGCAGTATTTT
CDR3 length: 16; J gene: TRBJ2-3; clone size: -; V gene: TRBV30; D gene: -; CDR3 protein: CAYQAPWGGRMNTQYF; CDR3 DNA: TGTGCCTACCAAGCCCCCTGGGGGGGGCGGATGAATACGCAGTATTTT
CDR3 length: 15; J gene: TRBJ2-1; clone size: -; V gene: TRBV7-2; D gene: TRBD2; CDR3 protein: CASSIAGGDGREQFF; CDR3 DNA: TGTGCCAGCAGTATAGCGGGTGGGGATGGGCGGGAGCAGTTCTTC
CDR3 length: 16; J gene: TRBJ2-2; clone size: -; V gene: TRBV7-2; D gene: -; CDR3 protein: CASSRTARRDTGELFF; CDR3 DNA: TGTGCCAGCAGCCGGACAGCGAGGCGCGACACCGGGGAGCTGTTTTTT
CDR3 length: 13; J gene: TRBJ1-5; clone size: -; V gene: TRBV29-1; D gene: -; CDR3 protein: CSVGGKRNQPQHF; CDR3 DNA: TGCAGCGTTGGAGGGAAACGCAATCAGCCCCAGCATTTT
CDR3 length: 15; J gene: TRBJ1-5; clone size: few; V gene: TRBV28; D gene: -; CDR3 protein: CASSPPQGWGQPQHF; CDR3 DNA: TGTGCCAGCAGTCCCCCTCAGGGCTGGGGTCAGCCCCAGCATTTT
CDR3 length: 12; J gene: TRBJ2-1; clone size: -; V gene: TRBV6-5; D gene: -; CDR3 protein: CASRFSSDEQFF; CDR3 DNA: TGTGCCAGCAGGTTTTCTAGTGATGAGCAGTTCTTC
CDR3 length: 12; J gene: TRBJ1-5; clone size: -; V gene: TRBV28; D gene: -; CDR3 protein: CATADRLRPQHF; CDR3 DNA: TGTGCCACCGCCGACAGGCTACGGCCCCAGCATTTT